This paragraph reports one T cell receptor (beta chain). Its antigen remains undetermined. No qualities accompany the bases; no much larger clone lies one base away. The data were obtained in a study of response to subunit inactivated influenza vaccine (dated by TCRdb to the late 2010s). General notes on the study: To follow how T cells responded to a trivalent subunit inactivated influenza vaccine, the researchers relied on deep quantitative profiling of the T cell receptor repertoire.

On the study overall, not on this receptor specifically: It was suggested by the authors that each seasonal influenza vaccination may recruit only a limited number of new T cells.

In the germline V gene (reference sequence), CDR1 corresponds to LGHDT and CDR2 to YNNKEL. The CDR3 starts with the cysteine, ends with the phenylalanine, and has 15 residues. The kept DNA is CDR3 alone, 45 bases in frame from the first base. Relative to germline, V is 0 bases shorter and J is 7 bases shorter, with 15 bases between their ends. The library was generated by RT-PCR. The data were produced on an Illumina HiSeq 2500. TCRdb reran the public reads through fastp at Q25 and MiXCR, keeping productive beta chains. Identical CDR3 proteins give one entry, which carries the most common genes and DNA. The sample yields around 470,000 distinct CDR3 sequences; around 7.9% were counted once. Around 13% of the sample rests with the top ten.

The chain uses TRBV3-1 and TRBJ1-2; no D gene call is confident. Material: PBMCs from blood, obtained roughly 24 months after vaccination. This TCR was recovered from a man aged 50 to 69 who received an inactivated influenza vaccine. Donor details come from another sample of the same person, matched by shared clones. Read as DNA, the sequence is TGTGCCAGCAGCCAAGATTTGGGAAGTCGGGCTGGCTACACCTTC. This gives the protein CASSQDLGSRAGYTF.